In this sample, the clone carrying this T cell receptor beta chain turned up a few times. Antigen: not known. Expressed TCRB transcripts got sequenced, as all isolated RNA was reverse transcribed. The study sequenced naive, central memory and regulatory T cell samples to an average of around 3.4 million reads. The repertoire was sequenced with immunoSEQ multiplex PCR; TCRdb's copy has only in-frame clones and lacks some. The table has a few hundred thousand clones, approximately 28% seen once. The data belong to a study of beta chain features in type 1 diabetes. General study results and limits: Still unanswered here is whether HLA type influences TCRB rearrangement. Insertions at VDJ junctions were less frequent in type 1 diabetes patients. These patients also deleted more nucleotides at the same junctions.

Purities in excess of 95% were seen in all sorted populations. This TCR derives from a man aged 18 to 29 in good health. Sequencing used naive CD4+ T cells from blood.

Here the CDR3 reads CSVGAGVDTGELFF. CDR3 DNA sequence: TGCAGCGTTGGGGCCGGGGTCGACACCGGGGAGCTGTTTTTT. This chain joins TRBV29-1 and TRBJ2-2; maybe TRBD2 (5 bases). Germline V gene lookup returns CDR1 SQVTM and CDR2 ANQGSEA. This CDR3 contains 14 residues. The V gene lost 4 bases and the J gene lost 3 bases, with 12 bases spanning the gap.